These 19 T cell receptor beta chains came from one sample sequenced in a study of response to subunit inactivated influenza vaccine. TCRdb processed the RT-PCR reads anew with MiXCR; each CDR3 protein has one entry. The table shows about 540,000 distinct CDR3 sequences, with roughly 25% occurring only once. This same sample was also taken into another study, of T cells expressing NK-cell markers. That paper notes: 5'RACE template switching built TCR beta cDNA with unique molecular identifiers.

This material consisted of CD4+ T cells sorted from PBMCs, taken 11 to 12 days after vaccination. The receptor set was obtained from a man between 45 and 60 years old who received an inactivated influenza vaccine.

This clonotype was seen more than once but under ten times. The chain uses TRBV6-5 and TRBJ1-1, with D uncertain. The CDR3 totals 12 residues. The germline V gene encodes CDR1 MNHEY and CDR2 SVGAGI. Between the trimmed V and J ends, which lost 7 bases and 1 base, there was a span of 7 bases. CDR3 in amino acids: CASIGPNTEAFF. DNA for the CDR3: TGTGCCAGCATAGGGCCGAACACTGAAGCTTTCTTT.

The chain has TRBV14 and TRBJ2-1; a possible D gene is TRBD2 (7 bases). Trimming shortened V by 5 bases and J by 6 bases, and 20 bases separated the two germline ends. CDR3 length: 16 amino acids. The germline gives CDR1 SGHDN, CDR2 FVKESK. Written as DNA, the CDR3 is TGTGCCAGCAGCTCTCGAGGGGGGGCCGGGGTCAATGAGCAGTTCTTC. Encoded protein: CASSSRGGAGVNEQFF.

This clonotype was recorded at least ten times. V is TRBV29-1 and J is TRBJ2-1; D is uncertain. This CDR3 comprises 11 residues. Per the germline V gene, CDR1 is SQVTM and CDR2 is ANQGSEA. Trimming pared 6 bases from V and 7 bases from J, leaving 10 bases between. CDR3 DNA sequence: TGCAGCGTCGACCTAGGAAATGAGCAGTTCTTC. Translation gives CSVDLGNEQFF.

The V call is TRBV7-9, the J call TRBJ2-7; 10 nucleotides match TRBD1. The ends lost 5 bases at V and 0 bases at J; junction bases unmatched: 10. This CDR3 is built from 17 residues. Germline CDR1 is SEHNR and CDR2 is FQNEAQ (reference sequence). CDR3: CASSPERGQGSSYEQYF. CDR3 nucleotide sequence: TGTGCCAGCAGCCCGGAAAGGGGACAGGGGTCCTCCTACGAGCAGTACTTC.

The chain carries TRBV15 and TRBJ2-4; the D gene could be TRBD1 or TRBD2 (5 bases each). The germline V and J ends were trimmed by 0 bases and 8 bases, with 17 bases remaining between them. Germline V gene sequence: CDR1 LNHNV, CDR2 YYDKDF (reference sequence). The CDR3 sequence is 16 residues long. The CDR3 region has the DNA TGTGCCACCAGCAGAGATCAAAAGACCCCGGGACACATTCAGTACTTC. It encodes CATSRDQKTPGHIQYF.

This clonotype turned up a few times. CDR3 nucleotide sequence: TGCAGTGCTAGAGGTCCAGGGTCCGCGAACACCGGGGAGCTGTTTTTT. Protein: CSARGPGSANTGELFF. The V and J genes are TRBV20-1 and TRBJ2-2; possibly TRBD1 for D (5 bases). Per germline, CDR1 DFQATT and CDR2 SNEGSKA (reference sequence). Trimming shortened V by 1 base and J by 0 bases, and 12 bases separated the two germline ends. CDR3 length: 16 residues.

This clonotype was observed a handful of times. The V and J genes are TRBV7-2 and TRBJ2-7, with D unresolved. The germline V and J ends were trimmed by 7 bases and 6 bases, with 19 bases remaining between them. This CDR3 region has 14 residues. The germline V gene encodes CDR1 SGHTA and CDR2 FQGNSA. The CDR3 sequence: CASISGAPSVEQYF. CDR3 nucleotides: TGTGCCAGCATTTCCGGAGCCCCGAGTGTCGAGCAGTACTTC.

In nucleotides, the CDR3 is TGTGCCAGCAGCCGGACCCACAGGGAAACGCAGTATTTT. Its protein product is CASSRTHRETQYF. V usage is TRBV9 and J usage is TRBJ2-3; D possibly corresponds to TRBD1 (6 bases). The germline CDR1 and CDR2 sequences are SGDLS and YYNGEE. There are 13 residues in the CDR3. V gave up 4 bases and J gave up 9 bases, with 15 bases separating them.

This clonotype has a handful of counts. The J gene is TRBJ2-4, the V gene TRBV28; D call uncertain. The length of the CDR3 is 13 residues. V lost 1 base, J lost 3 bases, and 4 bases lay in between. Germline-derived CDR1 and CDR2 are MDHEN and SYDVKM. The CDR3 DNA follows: TGTGCCAGCAGTTTATCTGGCAAAAACATTCAGTACTTC. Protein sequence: CASSLSGKNIQYF.

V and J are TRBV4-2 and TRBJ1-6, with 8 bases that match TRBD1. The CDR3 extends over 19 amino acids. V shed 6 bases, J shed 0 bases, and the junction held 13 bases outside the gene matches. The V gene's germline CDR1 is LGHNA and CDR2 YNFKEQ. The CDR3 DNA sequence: TGTGCCAGCAGACTACATTCGACAGGGGTGAGCTCCTATAATTCACCCCTCCACTTT. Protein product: CASRLHSTGVSSYNSPLHF.

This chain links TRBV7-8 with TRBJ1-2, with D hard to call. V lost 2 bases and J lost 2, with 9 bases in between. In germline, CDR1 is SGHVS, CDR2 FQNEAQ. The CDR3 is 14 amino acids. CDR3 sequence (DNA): TGTGCCAGCAGCTTATTTGCACGAAACTATGGCTACACCTTC. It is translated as CASSLFARNYGYTF.

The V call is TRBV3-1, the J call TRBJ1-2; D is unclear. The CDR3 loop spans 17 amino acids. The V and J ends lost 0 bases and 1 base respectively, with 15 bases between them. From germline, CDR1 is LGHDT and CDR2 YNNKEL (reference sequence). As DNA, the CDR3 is TGTGCCAGCAGCCAAGATTACAGCATGGGTTTTAACTATGGCTACACCTTC. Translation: CASSQDYSMGFNYGYTF.

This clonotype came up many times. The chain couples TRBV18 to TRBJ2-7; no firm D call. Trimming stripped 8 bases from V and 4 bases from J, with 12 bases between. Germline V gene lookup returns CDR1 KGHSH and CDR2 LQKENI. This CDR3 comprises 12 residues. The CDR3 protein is CASSPNSYEQYF. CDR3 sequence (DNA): TGTGCCAGCAGTCCGAATTCGTACGAGCAGTACTTC. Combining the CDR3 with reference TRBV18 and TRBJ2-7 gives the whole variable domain NAGVMQNPRHLVRRRGQEARLRCSPMKGHSHVYWYRQLPEEGLKFMVYLQKENIIDESGMPKERFSAEFPKEGPSILRIQQVVRGDSAAYFCASSPNSYEQYFGPGTRLTVT.

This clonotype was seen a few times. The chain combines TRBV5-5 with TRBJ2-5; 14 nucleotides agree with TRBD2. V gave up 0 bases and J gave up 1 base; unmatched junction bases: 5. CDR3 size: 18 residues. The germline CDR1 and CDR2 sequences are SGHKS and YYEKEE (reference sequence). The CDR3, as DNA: TGTGCCAGCAGCTTGGAGCCGGGACTAGCGGGGGTCCAAGAGACCCAGTACTTC. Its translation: CASSLEPGLAGVQETQYF.

Here the CDR3 reads CASSPGTSETQYF. The CDR3 coding sequence is TGTGCCAGCAGCCCCGGGACTTCCGAGACCCAGTACTTC. This chain uses TRBV3-1 with TRBJ2-5, with a tentative D call TRBD2 (6 bases). The CDR3 runs to 13 residues. V lost 4 bases and J lost 5, with 11 bases in between. CDR1 is LGHDT, CDR2 YNNKEL, per germline (reference sequence).

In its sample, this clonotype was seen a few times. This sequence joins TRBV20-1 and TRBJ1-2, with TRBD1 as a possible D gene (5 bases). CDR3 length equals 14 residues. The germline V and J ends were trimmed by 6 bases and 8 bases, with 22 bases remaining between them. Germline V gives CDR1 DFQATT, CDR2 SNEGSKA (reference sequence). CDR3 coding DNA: TGCAGTGCCCCCGTGGGGGGATCGCTTCGGGGCTACACCTTC. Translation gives CSAPVGGSLRGYTF.

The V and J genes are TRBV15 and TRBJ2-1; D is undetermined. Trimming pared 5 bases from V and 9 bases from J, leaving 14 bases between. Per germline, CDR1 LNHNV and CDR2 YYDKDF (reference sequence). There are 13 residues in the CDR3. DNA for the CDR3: TGTGCCACCAGCGTCATGAGAGGTTTTGAGCAGTTCTTC. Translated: CATSVMRGFEQFF.

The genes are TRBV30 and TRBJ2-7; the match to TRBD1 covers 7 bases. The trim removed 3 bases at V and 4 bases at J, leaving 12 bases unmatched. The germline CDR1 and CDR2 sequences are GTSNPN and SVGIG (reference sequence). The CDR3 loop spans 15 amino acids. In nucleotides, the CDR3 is TGTGCCTGGAGCGCAGGGACAGCTCCCTTGTACGAGCAGTACTTC. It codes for CAWSAGTAPLYEQYF. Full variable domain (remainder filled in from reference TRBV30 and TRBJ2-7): SQTIHQWPATLVQPVGSPLSLECTVEGTSNPNLYWYRQAAGRGLQLLFYSVGIGQISSEVPQNLSASRPQDRQFILSSKKLLLSDSGFYLCAWSAGTAPLYEQYFGPGTRLTVT.

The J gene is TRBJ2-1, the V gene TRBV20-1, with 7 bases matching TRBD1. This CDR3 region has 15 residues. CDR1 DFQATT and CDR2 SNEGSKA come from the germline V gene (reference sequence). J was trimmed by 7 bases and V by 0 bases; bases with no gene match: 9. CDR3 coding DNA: TGCAGTGCTAGAGATCCGGGACAGAGTTTGAATGAGCAGTTCTTC. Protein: CSARDPGQSLNEQFF.